This T cell receptor beta chain emerged from a study of response to subunit inactivated influenza vaccine. Broader study findings: Few additional T cells are recruited per seasonal influenza vaccination, authors suggested.

TCRdb reprocessed the RT-PCR reads with MiXCR, giving one entry per CDR3 protein. In the table there are some 150,000 distinct CDR3 sequences, roughly 12% of which are singletons. To note about this clonotype: Its antigen remains unidentified.

CDR1 and CDR2 from the germline V gene are LGHNA and YSLEER. This CDR3 has 17 amino acids. V shed 0 bases, J shed 5 bases, and the junction held 10 bases outside the gene matches. A further study also used this sample, focusing on T cells expressing NK-cell markers. From that study: 5'RACE template switching with UMIs produced the TCR beta cDNA.

The chain carries TRBV4-3 and TRBJ2-7, with 10 bases fitting TRBD2. The source of this sequence is a middle-aged man who received an inactivated influenza vaccine. The sample here was CD8+ T cells sorted from PBMCs, taken less than 13 days after vaccination. The CDR3 bases are TGCGCCAGCAGCCAAGATGGTCTTAGCGGGGGGAGCCACGAGCAGTACTTC. This sequence encodes CASSQDGLSGGSHEQYF.